This record covers a single T cell receptor beta chain. Its antigen is not identified. Time point of the sample: persistent/refractory GD, antithyroid drugs over 5 years with positive TRAb. RNA from PBMCs was the source of the TCR library. V gave up 1 base and J gave up 4 bases, with 6 bases separating them. The germline CDR1 and CDR2 sequences are SGHTA and FQGTGA. The CDR3 sequence is 13 residues long. These data originate in a study of regulatory T cells in long-lasting Graves disease. Overall study results and limits: There were preferences for TRBV28, TRBJ1-2 and TRBJ2-5 in persistent disease.

Library construction for TCR beta used iRepertoire HTBI primers and Arm-PCR of CDR3 regions. In the authors' methods: Among the samples, 60 to 65 TRBV and around 13 TRBJ segments were identified. TCRdb fed the multiplex PCR reads into MiXCR, producing one record per CDR3 protein. Clone size and V and J calls follow TCRdb, not the original study. This table holds 300,000 to 500,000 distinct CDR3 sequences, about a fifth found once. The rearrangement links TRBV7-3 to TRBJ2-3, with a tentative D call TRBD2 (5 bases). This specimen consisted of peripheral blood mononuclear cells (PBMCs), obtained when the disease was refractory, from a patient treated with antithyroid drugs. This TCR derives from a female donor with Graves disease. The CDR3 DNA is TGTGCCAGCAGCTTAATGGGAGCAGATACGCAGTATTTT. Its translation is CASSLMGADTQYF.